This T cell receptor beta chain stems from a study of vaccination and CD4 T cells after COVID-19. A word on this clonotype: Its antigen is as yet unknown.

Germline loops: CDR1 SQVTM, CDR2 ANQGSEA. This CDR3 contains 13 residues. The germline V and J ends were trimmed by 7 bases and 5 bases, with 16 bases remaining between them. At the Johns Hopkins FTIC core, DNA taken from cultured CD4+ T cells was sequenced by way of the Oncomine TCR Beta short-read assay. TCRdb independently ran MiXCR on the PCR reads; one entry per CDR3 protein. The repertoire holds about 3,800 distinct CDR3 sequences, with about 49% as singletons. Regarding treatment: approximately 9-day PBMC culture with coronavirus spike peptide pools or control peptides (ViraFEST assay). ViraFEST used peptide pools to expand antigen-specific T cells and subsequently sequenced their TCRs. Spanning March to December 2020, the positive PCR dates came before US Alpha, Beta and Delta variants.

V and J are TRBV29-1 and TRBJ2-3, with D possibly TRBD2 on 6 matching bases. What was sequenced was CD4+ T cells from blood, cultured in vitro. The sequence came from a human donor who had recovered from COVID-19. The DNA of the CDR3 is TGCAGCGGAGATAGCGGAGGGGTAGATACGCAGTATTTT. It is translated as CSGDSGGVDTQYF.